The clone carrying this T cell receptor beta chain was recorded only once. Germline V gene data show CDR1 as SGHRS and CDR2 as YFSETQ. The CDR3 loop spans 13 amino acids. J lost 11 bases, V lost 7 bases, and 14 bases had no gene match. Amplification used 60 Vbeta primers and 13 Jbeta primers. Assay: immunoSEQ multiplex PCR; the TCRdb copy retains only in-frame clones and omits some. The profile shows approximately 120,000 clones, about 76% of them singletons. The record originates from a study of cytomegalovirus exposure and HLA in healthy donors. Background on the study: Of some 360 genotyped donors, more than 70% clustered with self-reported Caucasian donors.

Sequences were obtained from PBMCs. The J gene is TRBJ1-1, the V gene TRBV5-1, with TRBD1 matching over 7 bases. The source is a woman aged 40 to 49 in good health and CMV-seropositive. As DNA, the CDR3 is TGCGCCAGCCGGACCCAGGGGGGTATAGAGGCTTTCTTT. Translated, it gives CASRTQGGIEAFF.